This T cell receptor (beta chain) comes out of a study of spatial heterogeneity in lung cancer. About the research overall: A unique TCR and UMI combination showed up more than ten times in raw reads, on average.

Germline V gene sequence: CDR1 LNHDA, CDR2 SQIVND (reference sequence). Trimming took 3 bases from V and 1 from J, leaving 11 bases between them. The CDR3 loop spans 15 amino acids. Documented time point: blood at routine non-recurrence follow-up after resection. Researchers sequenced whole RNA taken from tumor, nontumor lung or frozen PBMC without sorting. One entry per CDR3 protein results from TCRdb running MiXCR on the 5' RACE reads. The data hold under 150,000 distinct CDR3 sequences, with 12% observed a single time. This clonotype was seen repeatedly, ten times or more. Its antigen is not known. Findings and limits, study-wide: Among blood samples, ubiquitous expanded tumor TCRs appeared more at resection than at follow-up.

V and J are TRBV19 and TRBJ2-3, with a weak D call TRBD2 (6 bases). The source is a male donor with early-stage non-small cell lung cancer. The input for sequencing was PBMCs, taken at follow-up. CDR3: CASSIRRGGTDTQYF. CDR3 nucleotide sequence: TGTGCCAGTAGTATTCGGCGGGGCGGCACAGATACGCAGTATTTT.